What follows are 23 T cell receptor beta chains derived from one specimen sequenced in a study of blood T cell repertoires in COVID-19. Profiled with immunoSEQ multiplex PCR; TCRdb holds only in-frame clones, not every one. The sample yields 150,000 to 200,000 clones, around nine tenths seen once. Material: peripheral blood. The receptor source for this set is a man aged 18 to 30 with active or convalescent COVID-19.

This chain uses TRBV5-1 with TRBJ1-4; TRBD1 is a possible D gene (5 bases). V lost 0 bases to trimming and J lost 5 bases, with 11 bases between them. The CDR3 runs 15 residues. The germline CDR1 and CDR2 sequences are SGHRS and YFSETQ. The CDR3 sequence: CASSLAKGLNEKLFF. DNA of the CDR3: TGCGCCAGCAGCTTGGCCAAGGGGCTGAATGAAAAACTGTTTTTT. The entire variable domain, with the rest obtained from reference TRBV5-1 and TRBJ1-4, is as follows: KAGVTQTPRYLIKTRGQQVTLSCSPISGHRSVSWYQQTPGQGLQFLFEYFSETQRNKGNFPGRFSGRQFSNSRSEMNVSTLELGDSALYLCASSLAKGLNEKLFFGSGTQLSVL.

The chain uses TRBV5-4 and TRBJ2-7; TRBD1 aligns across 7 bases. Germline lookup yields CDR1 SGHNT and CDR2 YYREEE (reference sequence). The CDR3 length is 14 residues. The V segment lost 4 bases and the J segment 5 bases; nucleotides outside the gene matches: 9. The CDR3 region is CASSQGQLSHEQYV. In DNA form, the CDR3 reads TGTGCCAGCAGCCAGGGACAGCTATCACACGAGCAGTACGTC.

The chain employs TRBV5-1 and TRBJ2-3, with D possibly matching TRBD2 (5 bases). The CDR3 extends over 13 amino acids. Trimming removed 4 bases from V and 5 bases from J, with 11 bases in between. CDR1 SGHRS and CDR2 YFSETQ come from the germline V gene. As DNA, the CDR3 is TGCGCCAGCAGCCGGCGTGAGGGAGATACGCAGTATTTT. The encoded protein is CASSRREGDTQYF.

This chain uses TRBV27 with TRBJ2-1, with TRBD2 matching 9 bases. This CDR3 is 17 amino acids long. J lost 1 base, V lost 11 bases, and 15 bases had no gene match. Per the germline V gene, CDR1 is MNHEY and CDR2 is SMNVEV (reference sequence). CDR3 DNA: TGTGCCGCAGGCCGGATAGCGGGAGTAGGTTCCTACAATGAGCAGTTCTTC. As protein: CAAGRIAGVGSYNEQFF.

This chain joins TRBV2 and TRBJ2-1; 9 bases map to TRBD2. CDR1 is SNHLY, CDR2 FYNNEI, per germline. The CDR3 is made up of 15 amino acids. V shed 6 bases and J 4 bases; nucleotides not matched to a gene: 7. The CDR3: CASSYSGGEYNEQFF. CDR3 nucleotides: TGTGCCAGCAGCTATAGCGGGGGCGAGTACAATGAGCAGTTCTTC.

J is TRBJ1-2 and V is TRBV5-4, with 9 positions matching TRBD1. The ends lost 4 bases at V and 4 bases at J; junction bases unmatched: 8. The CDR3 extends over 15 amino acids. The germline V gene encodes CDR1 SGHNT and CDR2 YYREEE (reference sequence). CDR3: CASSGTGTGIYGYTF. The CDR3 bases are TGTGCCAGCAGCGGTACCGGGACAGGGATCTATGGCTACACCTTC. Based on the CDR3 plus reference TRBV5-4 and TRBJ1-2, the full variable domain is ETGVTQSPTHLIKTRGQQVTLRCSSQSGHNTVSWYQQALGQGPQFIFQYYREEENGRGNFPPRFSGLQFPNYSSELNVNALELDDSALYLCASSGTGTGIYGYTFGSGTRLTVV.

This chain links TRBV10-3 with TRBJ1-1, with a possible D match to TRBD1 (6 bases). This CDR3 region has 14 residues. V was cut by 5 bases and J by 3 bases, with 13 bases left in between. Germline V gene lookup returns CDR1 ENHRY and CDR2 SYGVKD. The CDR3 here is CAISKGGGDTEAFF. The DNA for the CDR3 is TGTGCCATCAGTAAAGGGGGAGGGGACACTGAAGCTTTCTTT.

This clone was found once. The CDR3 nucleotides are TGTGCCAGCAGCGTACAGGGGCGAGGGTTCACTGAAGCTTTCTTT. Protein product: CASSVQGRGFTEAFF. The chain uses TRBV9 and TRBJ1-1, with a possible D match to TRBD1 (6 bases). The germline V gene has CDR1 SGDLS and CDR2 YYNGEE. V was clipped by 1 base and J by 4 bases, with 14 bases between them. This CDR3 has 15 amino acids.

The chain has TRBV7-2 and TRBJ2-7; D is uncertain. CDR3 length: 14 residues. V was cut by 2 bases and J by 0 bases, with 8 bases left in between. Germline CDR1 reads SGHTA; CDR2 reads FQGNSA. CDR3 in DNA: TGTGCCAGCAGCTTAATCACCAGCTCCTACGAGCAGTACTTC. This sequence encodes CASSLITSSYEQYF. The full variable domain, its missing parts supplied by reference TRBV7-2 and TRBJ2-7, is GAGVSQSPSNKVTEKGKDVELRCDPISGHTALYWYRQSLGQGLEFLIYFQGNSAPDKSGLPSDRFSAERTGGSVSTLTIQRTQQEDSAVYLCASSLITSSYEQYFGPGTRLTVT.

CDR3 in DNA: TGTGCCAGCAGTTCCTTACAGGTAGCAGTCTGGAATGAGCAGTTCTTC. Its protein product is CASSSLQVAVWNEQFF. This chain uses TRBV6-4 with TRBJ2-1; possibly TRBD1 for D (5 bases). Germline CDR1 and CDR2: MRHNA and SNTAGT. Trimming took 5 bases from V and 7 from J, leaving 21 bases between them. CDR3 length: 16 amino acids.

The chain carries TRBV4-1 and TRBJ1-4, with a possible D match to TRBD1 (5 bases). Germline loops: CDR1 MGHRA, CDR2 YSYEKL. V dropped 1 base and J dropped 8 bases, with 8 bases sitting between them. The CDR3 length is 13 residues. CDR3 nucleotide sequence: TGCGCCAGCAGCCAAGTCGACAGCGAAAAACTGTTTTTT. Amino acid sequence: CASSQVDSEKLFF.

The gene calls are TRBV27 and TRBJ1-1, with D possibly TRBD1 on 5 matching bases. Trimming took 0 bases from V and 5 from J, leaving 10 bases between them. This CDR3 is 14 amino acids long. The germline V gene encodes CDR1 MNHEY and CDR2 SMNVEV (reference sequence). The CDR3 region has the DNA TGTGCCAGCAGTTTATCACGGGGGGAGACTGAAGCTTTCTTT. This encodes CASSLSRGETEAFF.

This clone showed up just once. The chain recombines TRBV11-3 with TRBJ1-2; D not resolved. Looked up from germline, CDR1 is SGHNT and CDR2 is YENEEA. Between the trimmed V and J ends, which lost 6 bases and 3 bases, there was a span of 11 bases. The CDR3 has 13 residues. For the CDR3, the DNA is TGTGCCAGCAGATTAAGACACCACTATGGCTACACCTTC. Residues: CASRLRHHYGYTF.

The chain is built from TRBV5-4 and TRBJ2-1, with D possibly being TRBD1 (7 bases). The CDR3 sequence is 15 residues long. The germline CDR1 and CDR2 sequences are SGHNT and YYREEE (reference sequence). The V end was cut by 5 bases, the J end by 1 base, with 13 bases between. The CDR3 DNA reads as TGTGCCAGCAGGGAGGGACAGAGATCCTACAATGAGCAGTTCTTC. Translation: CASREGQRSYNEQFF.

The rearrangement uses TRBV10-2 and TRBJ2-2; 10 bases match TRBD2. V was clipped by 4 bases and J by 0 bases; unmatched bases: 2. CDR1 is WSHSY and CDR2 is SAAADI in the germline V gene. The CDR3 loop spans 16 amino acids. CDR3 region: CASSATSGANTGELFF. The CDR3 region has the DNA TGCGCCAGCAGTGCTACTAGCGGGGCGAACACCGGGGAGCTGTTTTTT.

The chain joins TRBV7-9 to TRBJ2-7; D remains unclear. The CDR3 spans 15 residues. V was cut by 1 base and J by 0 bases, with 10 bases left in between. From germline, CDR1 is SEHNR and CDR2 FQNEAQ (reference sequence). The CDR3 bases are TGTGCCAGCAGCTTAGGGGCCGAGAGCTCCTACGAGCAGTACGTC. Encoded protein: CASSLGAESSYEQYV.

The chain has TRBV5-6 and TRBJ2-1; 14 bases are shared with TRBD2. With 4 bases clipped from V and 8 bases from J, the junction kept 8 bases outside the gene matches. CDR3 length equals 16 residues. CDR1 and CDR2 from the germline V gene are SGHDT and YYEEEE. The CDR3 here is CASSPVTSGRAYEQFF. The CDR3 nucleotides are TGTGCCAGCAGCCCCGTGACTAGCGGGAGGGCTTATGAGCAGTTCTTC.

The V and J genes are TRBV4-2 and TRBJ1-1, with a possible D match to TRBD1 (5 bases). V shed 3 bases and J shed 1 base, with 12 bases lying between them. The length of the CDR3 is 15 residues. Germline CDR1 and CDR2: LGHNA and YNFKEQ. The CDR3 DNA is TGTGCCAGCAGCCAGGCCCCGGGGGAGAACACTGAAGCTTTCTTT. It yields the protein CASSQAPGENTEAFF.

This chain uses TRBV24-1 with TRBJ2-2; 12 bases map to TRBD1. This CDR3 has 21 amino acids. J lost 3 bases, V lost 1 base, and 14 bases had no gene match. Germline CDR1 is KGHDR and CDR2 is SFDVKD. The CDR3 protein is CATSDLRIGDRGRGDTGELFF. In DNA, the CDR3 is TGTGCCACCAGTGATTTAAGGATCGGGGACAGGGGGCGGGGAGACACCGGGGAGCTGTTTTTT.

The gene calls are TRBV5-1 and TRBJ2-1, with D maybe TRBD2 (5 bases). Germline CDR1 reads SGHRS; CDR2 reads YFSETQ. Trimming stripped 0 bases from V and 5 bases from J, with 12 bases between. The CDR3 is made up of 15 amino acids. Here the CDR3 DNA reads TGCGCCAGCAGCTTGGCCACGGGGTCGAACAATGAGCAGTTCTTC. Amino acid sequence: CASSLATGSNNEQFF.

This clone was found once. The chain couples TRBV6-5 to TRBJ2-1, with a weak D call TRBD1 (6 bases). The CDR3 has 13 amino acids. Germline loops: CDR1 MNHEY, CDR2 SVGAGI. The ends were cut back, 2 bases at V and 7 bases at J, with 9 bases in the middle. CDR3 region: CASSYTQGNEQFF. CDR3 nucleotides: TGTGCCAGCAGTTACACGCAGGGGAATGAGCAGTTCTTC.

This chain joins TRBV5-3 and TRBJ1-3; no clear D. TRBV5-3 is identified as an open reading frame with a role that is uncertain. This CDR3 spans 16 amino acids. The ends were cut back, 0 bases at V and 0 bases at J, with 10 bases in the middle. This CDR3 reads CARSLERESSGNTIYF. In DNA form, the CDR3 reads TGTGCCAGAAGCTTGGAGAGGGAGAGCTCTGGAAACACCATATATTTT.

The chain links TRBV4-2 to TRBJ1-2, with 9 bases aligning to TRBD1. From germline, CDR1 is LGHNA and CDR2 YNFKEQ. After removal of 1 base from V and 7 bases from J, the junction contained 4 bases not matched to a gene. The CDR3 is made up of 14 amino acids. CDR3 nucleotides: TGTGCCAGCAGCCAAGGCGGGACAGGGAGTGGCTACACCTTC. It encodes CASSQGGTGSGYTF.